These T cell receptor beta chains were read from a single sample in a study of healthy donors' naive CD4 and CD8 T cells. TCRdb re-derived calls from the reads in MiXCR, one entry per CDR3 protein. The sample records approximately 200,000 distinct CDR3 sequences, around 74% being singletons. Sequenced sample: naive CD4+ and CD8+ T cells sorted from blood, pooled from several donors. The receptors derive from a pool of human donors in good health; the sample pools cells from several healthy donors. Both conserved end residues are part of each CDR3. D genes are given only for firm matches. Where a row states a size, it is once, few, many or the class of an expanded clone; other rows omit it.

d_call,clone_size,j_call,v_call,cdr3_length,cdr3_aa,cdr3_nt
NA,NA,TRBJ2-1,TRBV5-5,12,CASSLTDNEQFF,TGTGCCAGCAGCTTGACAGACAATGAGCAGTTCTTC
NA,few,TRBJ2-7,TRBV11-1,13,CASSLDRSYEQYF,TGTGCCAGCAGCTTAGATCGATCCTACGAGCAGTACTTC
NA,NA,TRBJ1-2,TRBV5-4,13,CASSQDRNYGYTF,TGTGCCAGCAGCCAGGACAGAAACTATGGCTACACCTTC
NA,NA,TRBJ2-5,TRBV20-1,11,CSASDFETQYF,TGCAGTGCTAGCGACTTTGAGACCCAGTACTTC
TRBD1,NA,TRBJ2-7,TRBV11-2,15,CASSHRDSRSYEQYF,TGTGCCAGCAGCCACCGGGACAGCAGATCCTACGAGCAGTACTTC
NA,NA,TRBJ1-1,TRBV19,15,CASGKNLESATEAFF,TGTGCCAGTGGGAAGAACCTCGAGTCGGCCACTGAAGCTTTCTTT
NA,NA,TRBJ1-1,TRBV19,14,CASTGPGAVTEAFF,TGTGCCAGTACCGGTCCGGGCGCGGTCACTGAAGCTTTCTTT
NA,NA,TRBJ1-1,TRBV29-1,13,CSDRTASNTEAFF,TGCAGTGACCGGACAGCCTCGAACACTGAAGCTTTCTTT
NA,NA,TRBJ1-2,TRBV19,13,CASTPAPGHGYTF,TGTGCCAGTACCCCCGCTCCCGGGCATGGCTACACCTTC
NA,few,TRBJ2-7,TRBV19,12,CASSIRGYEQYF,TGTGCCAGTAGTATCAGGGGCTACGAGCAGTACTTC
NA,once,TRBJ1-5,TRBV19,15,CASSIIRTVNQPQHF,TGTGCCAGTAGTATAATCCGTACAGTCAATCAGCCCCAGCATTTT
TRBD2,few,TRBJ2-5,TRBV20-1,14,CSFLAGGGQETQYF,TGCAGTTTCTTAGCGGGAGGTGGGCAAGAGACCCAGTACTTC
NA,NA,TRBJ1-1,TRBV6-5,13,CASARGRGTEAFF,TGTGCCAGCGCCAGGGGAAGAGGCACTGAAGCTTTCTTT
NA,once,TRBJ2-3,TRBV21-1,15,CASSRGYYKTDTQYF,TGTGCCAGCAGCAGGGGATACTACAAAACAGATACGCAGTATTTT
NA,NA,TRBJ2-4,TRBV19,13,CASSIARGNIQYF,TGTGCCAGTAGTATAGCCAGGGGAAACATTCAGTACTTC
NA,NA,TRBJ1-1,TRBV29-1,12,CSAGTANTEAFF,TGCAGCGCCGGGACGGCGAACACTGAAGCTTTCTTT
NA,NA,TRBJ2-7,TRBV29-1,12,CSVEADSYEQYF,TGCAGCGTTGAGGCTGACTCCTACGAGCAGTACTTC
NA,once,TRBJ2-2,TRBV29-1,15,CSVELRGQATGELFF,TGCAGCGTTGAACTCCGGGGGCAAGCCACCGGGGAGCTGTTTTTT
TRBD1,few,TRBJ2-7,TRBV4-3,15,CASSQEDRGGYEQYF,TGCGCCAGCAGCCAAGAGGACAGGGGAGGCTACGAGCAGTACTTC
NA,few,TRBJ1-1,TRBV19,14,CASSMSRRNTEAFF,TGTGCCAGTAGTATGTCGCGGAGGAACACTGAAGCTTTCTTT
NA,NA,TRBJ2-5,TRBV29-1,12,CSVIIGMETQYF,TGCAGCGTTATAATAGGGATGGAGACCCAGTACTTC
NA,NA,TRBJ2-7,TRBV12-3/TRBV12-4,13,CASSLDLDYEQYF,TGTGCCAGCAGCCTTGACTTAGACTACGAGCAGTACTTC
NA,NA,TRBJ2-1,TRBV5-5,13,CASSFGTRGEQFF,TGTGCCAGCAGCTTCGGGACCCGCGGTGAGCAGTTCTTC
NA,NA,TRBJ2-1,TRBV7-8,14,CASSLAGHNNEQFF,TGTGCCAGCAGCTTAGCCGGACACAACAATGAGCAGTTCTTC
NA,few,TRBJ2-7,TRBV6-5,14,CASSYGWRSSEQYF,TGTGCCAGCAGTTACGGCTGGAGGAGCTCCGAGCAGTACTTC
NA,NA,TRBJ1-5,TRBV30,14,CAWSQDSSNQPQHF,TGTGCCTGGAGTCAGGACAGTAGCAATCAGCCCCAGCATTTT
TRBD1,few,TRBJ2-7,TRBV29-1,14,CSVVVQGDLYEQYF,TGCAGCGTTGTGGTACAGGGGGACCTTTACGAGCAGTACTTC
TRBD2,few,TRBJ2-2,TRBV10-3,12,CAIRTSAGELFF,TGTGCCATCAGGACTAGCGCCGGGGAGCTGTTTTTT
TRBD1,few,TRBJ2-1,TRBV30,14,CAWSSGTGSNEQFF,TGTGCCTGGTCGTCCGGGACAGGTAGCAATGAGCAGTTCTTC
TRBD2,once,TRBJ2-1,TRBV24-1,17,CATSDSLTSGMWSEQFF,TGTGCCACCAGTGATTCTCTCACTAGCGGGATGTGGAGTGAGCAGTTCTTC
NA,NA,TRBJ1-5,TRBV6-2/TRBV6-3,13,CASRLQGRQPQHF,TGTGCCAGCAGGCTACAGGGTCGTCAGCCCCAGCATTTT
NA,NA,TRBJ2-7,TRBV6-5,14,CASSLSGPTYEQYF,TGTGCCAGCAGTTTAAGCGGTCCTACCTACGAGCAGTACTTC
NA,NA,TRBJ1-2,TRBV19,12,CASTPGRDGYTF,TGTGCCAGTACCCCCGGTAGGGATGGCTACACCTTC
NA,NA,TRBJ2-2,TRBV6-1,15,CASSESAPDTGELFF,TGTGCCAGCAGTGAGTCAGCCCCGGACACCGGGGAGCTGTTTTTT
TRBD2,once,TRBJ2-7,TRBV6-1,14,CATSQTSGVYEQYF,TGTGCCACCAGCCAGACTAGCGGGGTCTACGAGCAGTACTTC
NA,NA,TRBJ1-1,TRBV12-3/TRBV12-4,11,CASSLGNEAFF,TGTGCCAGCAGTTTGGGGAACGAAGCTTTCTTT
TRBD1,NA,TRBJ2-3,TRBV29-1,17,CSVEDGLVQGAADTQYF,TGCAGCGTTGAAGACGGACTGGTGCAGGGGGCGGCAGATACGCAGTATTTT
NA,NA,TRBJ2-5,TRBV12-3/TRBV12-4,15,CASSVTGSDQETQYF,TGTGCCAGCAGTGTCACTGGGAGCGACCAAGAGACCCAGTACTTC
NA,NA,TRBJ1-1,TRBV6-5,18,CASSYSYGGDVENTEAFF,TGTGCCAGCAGTTACTCGTACGGAGGGGACGTGGAGAACACTGAAGCTTTCTTT
TRBD2,NA,TRBJ2-7,TRBV27,17,CASHMGTSGRNSYEQYF,TGTGCCAGTCACATGGGGACTAGCGGGAGAAACTCCTACGAGCAGTACTTC
TRBD1,NA,TRBJ2-5,TRBV4-1,13,CASSRTGLETQYF,TGCGCCAGCAGCCGGACAGGGTTAGAGACCCAGTACTTC
TRBD1,NA,TRBJ2-7,TRBV29-1,13,CSASGTGAYEQYF,TGCAGCGCCTCCGGGACAGGGGCCTACGAGCAGTACTTC
NA,few,TRBJ1-5,TRBV29-1,14,CSVVTADSNQPQHF,TGCAGCGTTGTCACAGCAGATAGCAATCAGCCCCAGCATTTT
NA,few,TRBJ2-7,TRBV2,14,CASSVGLDSSEQYF,TGTGCCAGCAGTGTGGGACTCGACTCCTCCGAGCAGTACTTC
TRBD2,NA,TRBJ2-1,TRBV19,15,CASSISGGNYNEQFF,TGTGCCAGTAGTATTAGCGGGGGTAATTACAATGAGCAGTTCTTC
TRBD1,NA,TRBJ2-7,TRBV6-6,16,CASSHQGQGPAYEQYF,TGTGCCAGCAGTCACCAGGGACAGGGACCTGCCTACGAGCAGTACTTC
NA,once,TRBJ1-5,TRBV6-1,12,CATHGSNQPQHF,TGTGCCACTCATGGGTCAAATCAGCCCCAGCATTTT
NA,NA,TRBJ1-4,TRBV19,12,CASSIEGGKLFF,TGTGCCAGTAGTATCGAGGGGGGAAAACTGTTTTTT
TRBD2,NA,TRBJ2-1,TRBV6-5,16,CASSYSGLAGDDEQFF,TGTGCCAGCAGTTACTCAGGCCTAGCGGGGGATGATGAGCAGTTCTTC
NA,once,TRBJ2-2,TRBV27,15,CASSGSGRNTGELFF,TGTGCCAGCAGTGGATCGGGACGGAACACCGGGGAGCTGTTTTTT
TRBD1,NA,TRBJ1-6,TRBV12-5,17,CASGLYSTGTVNSPLHF,TGTGCTAGTGGTCTCTACTCCACCGGGACAGTTAATTCACCCCTCCACTTT
NA,NA,TRBJ1-1,TRBV29-1,13,CSVEVLGNTEAFF,TGCAGCGTTGAAGTCCTGGGGAACACTGAAGCTTTCTTT
NA,NA,TRBJ2-1,TRBV29-1,15,CSVERAPGGYNEQFF,TGCAGCGTTGAGCGAGCTCCCGGGGGCTACAATGAGCAGTTCTTC
NA,NA,TRBJ2-7,TRBV11-2,12,CASSLGGHEQYF,TGTGCCAGCAGCTTAGGCGGCCACGAGCAGTACTTC
NA,NA,TRBJ1-5,TRBV7-8,16,CASSLRLAGLNQPQHF,TGTGCCAGCAGCTTACGGTTGGCAGGCCTCAATCAGCCCCAGCATTTT
TRBD1,NA,TRBJ1-1,TRBV30,15,CAWNGMGTVNTEAFF,TGTGCCTGGAATGGAATGGGGACAGTAAACACTGAAGCTTTCTTT
NA,NA,TRBJ1-6,TRBV28,14,CASSLIRFDSPLHF,TGTGCCAGCAGTTTAATACGTTTCGACTCACCCCTCCACTTT
NA,NA,TRBJ2-5,TRBV6-5,14,CASSYTTAQEAQYF,TGTGCCAGCAGTTACACCACAGCCCAAGAGGCCCAGTACTTC
TRBD2,NA,TRBJ2-7,TRBV10-3,16,CAISEGLAGGPYEQYF,TGTGCCATCAGTGAGGGACTAGCGGGAGGCCCCTACGAGCAGTACTTC
NA,NA,TRBJ2-1,TRBV27,15,CASTSGGSSYNEQFF,TGTGCCAGCACCTCGGGCGGCAGCTCCTACAATGAGCAGTTCTTC